This T cell receptor (beta chain) came from a study of molecular identifiers for immune sequencing clone quantification. One entry per CDR3 protein results from TCRdb running MiXCR on the PCR reads. The sample carries approximately 550,000 distinct CDR3 sequences, about 21% recorded once. The CDR3 covers 17 residues. J gave up 0 bases and V 2 bases, and 8 bases lay outside the gene matches. The germline V gene encodes CDR1 SGHAT and CDR2 FQNNGV. The origin of this receptor is a human donor in good health. Some libraries in this study had Jurkat cell RNA spiked in. The sequencing input was naive CD8+ T cells from blood, with Jurkat cell RNA spiked in. Subset given: FACS-sorted CD8+CD4-CCR7+CD45RA+ naive T cells. The chain joins TRBV11-2 to TRBJ2-5, with 8 bases lining up with TRBD2. DNA for the CDR3: TGTGCCAGCAGCTTACCCTACCCAGCGGGGGACCAAGAGACCCAGTACTTC. This gives the protein CASSLPYPAGDQETQYF.